The rows below give T cell receptor beta chains drawn from one sample of a study of T-cell memory formation after mild COVID-19. TCRdb redid the calling of the 5' RACE reads with MiXCR, one entry per CDR3 protein. Among around 500,000 distinct CDR3 sequences listed, 15% to 20% were seen once. The sample comprised PBMCs or a T cell subset sorted from them (not recorded which). The source is an adult woman who had mild COVID-19 (a few samples of this study predate the infection). Cell type and time point are not known. CDR3s include the opening cysteine and the closing phenylalanine or tryptophan. D genes are given only for firm matches. Rows give clone size only sometimes, using once, few, many, or a class for an expanded clone.

TRBV4-3	TRBD2	TRBJ2-1	-	CASSQGGLAGWNEQFF	TGCGCCAGCAGCCAAGGTGGGCTAGCGGGATGGAATGAGCAGTTCTTC
TRBV6-6	-	TRBJ1-5	-	CASSLTESHQPQHF	TGTGCCAGCAGTCTGACAGAGTCCCATCAGCCCCAGCATTTT
TRBV20-1	-	TRBJ1-1	-	CSARVGVGTEAFF	TGCAGTGCTAGAGTAGGGGTTGGGACTGAAGCTTTCTTT
TRBV9	-	TRBJ2-3	-	CASSSGGFPGTDTQYF	TGTGCCAGCAGCTCAGGAGGGTTCCCAGGCACAGATACGCAGTATTTT
TRBV19	-	TRBJ2-1	-	CASSIGGAYHNEQFF	TGTGCCAGTAGTATTGGAGGGGCCTACCACAATGAGCAGTTCTTC
TRBV7-9	-	TRBJ1-2	few	CASSLERTGGYTF	TGTGCCAGCAGCCTCGAGAGGACGGGAGGCTACACCTTC
TRBV24-1	-	TRBJ1-1	-	CATAAGGTEAFF	TGTGCCACCGCCGCGGGGGGCACTGAAGCTTTCTTT
TRBV20-1	-	TRBJ1-5	few	CSAPGTTYQPQHF	TGCAGTGCTCCCGGGACGACATATCAGCCCCAGCATTTT
TRBV24-1	-	TRBJ2-3	few	CATSDFSGGIDTQYF	TGTGCCACCAGTGATTTCTCCGGGGGAATTGATACGCAGTATTTT
TRBV6-1	TRBD1	TRBJ1-5	-	CASRPQGGQPQHF	TGTGCCAGCAGACCCCAGGGGGGTCAGCCCCAGCATTTT
TRBV11-2	TRBD1	TRBJ2-1	few	CASSLFSGGNNEQFF	TGTGCCAGCAGCTTATTTTCAGGGGGCAACAATGAGCAGTTCTTC
TRBV24-1	-	TRBJ1-2	-	CATSDLTGVYGYTF	TGTGCCACCAGTGACCTGACAGGAGTCTATGGCTACACCTTC
TRBV4-1	-	TRBJ2-3	-	CASSPTRQDTDTQYF	TGCGCCAGCAGCCCGACCCGACAAGATACAGATACGCAGTATTTT
TRBV7-9	TRBD1	TRBJ1-1	few	CASSRGQRAFF	TGTGCCAGCAGTAGGGGGCAAAGAGCTTTCTTT
TRBV12-3/TRBV12-4	-	TRBJ1-2	-	CASREGGYTF	TGTGCCAGCAGGGAGGGTGGCTACACCTTC
TRBV25-1	TRBD2	TRBJ2-1	-	CASSGGLAGTYNEQFF	TGTGCCAGCAGTGGCGGTCTAGCGGGAACCTACAATGAGCAGTTCTTC
TRBV5-1	TRBD2	TRBJ2-1	-	CASSLVSQTLAGAGTEQFF	TGCGCCAGCAGCTTGGTCTCCCAGACCCTAGCGGGAGCTGGTACTGAGCAGTTCTTC
TRBV7-3	TRBD1	TRBJ2-1	-	CASSSRPPDRGAYNEQFF	TGTGCCAGCAGCTCCCGTCCTCCGGACAGGGGAGCCTACAATGAGCAGTTCTTC
TRBV12-3/TRBV12-4	TRBD2	TRBJ2-5	-	CASSLGGTSGETQYF	TGTGCCAGCAGTTTAGGGGGGACTAGCGGAGAGACCCAGTACTTC
TRBV7-9	-	TRBJ2-2	-	CASSSTLPNTGELFF	TGTGCCAGCAGCTCCACCCTCCCGAACACCGGGGAGCTGTTTTTT